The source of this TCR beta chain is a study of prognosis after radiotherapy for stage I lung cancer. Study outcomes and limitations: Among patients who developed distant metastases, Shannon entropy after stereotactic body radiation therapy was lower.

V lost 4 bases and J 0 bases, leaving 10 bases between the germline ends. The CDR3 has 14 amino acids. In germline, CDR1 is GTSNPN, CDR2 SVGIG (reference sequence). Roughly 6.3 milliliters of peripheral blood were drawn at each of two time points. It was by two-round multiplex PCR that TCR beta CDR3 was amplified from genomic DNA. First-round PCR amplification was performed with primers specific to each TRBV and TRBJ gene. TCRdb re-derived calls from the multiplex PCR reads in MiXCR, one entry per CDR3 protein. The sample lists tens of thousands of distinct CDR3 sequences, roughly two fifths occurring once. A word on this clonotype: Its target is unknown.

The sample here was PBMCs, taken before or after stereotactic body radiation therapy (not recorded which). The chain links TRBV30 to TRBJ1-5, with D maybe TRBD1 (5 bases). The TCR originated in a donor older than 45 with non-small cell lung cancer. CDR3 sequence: CAWKRQNSNQPQHF. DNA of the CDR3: TGTGCCTGGAAAAGACAGAATAGCAATCAGCCCCAGCATTTT.